These T cell receptor beta chains were read from a single sample in a study of shared clonotypes between healthy human individuals. Only in-frame clones appear in the TCRdb table, and some are missing; sequencing was by immunoSEQ multiplex PCR. This table holds some 2,100,000 clones, approximately 94% found once. Sequenced input: naive CD8+ T cells from PBMCs. These receptors all come from a man between 18 and 29 years old in good health. Some clones in this sample may be carry-over from other donors' samples. Both conserved end residues are part of each CDR3. The order of the fields is J gene, V gene, D gene, clone size, CDR3 protein, CDR3 DNA. The D gene is left open where the match is weak. The size entry is marked missing in some rows and otherwise reads once, few, many or a size class.

J gene: TRBJ1-1
V gene: TRBV7-9
D gene: NA
clone size: NA
CDR3 protein: CASSFLGPGNTEAFF
CDR3 DNA: TGTGCCAGCAGCTTCCTAGGGCCAGGGAATACTGAAGCTTTCTTT

J gene: TRBJ2-5
V gene: TRBV28
D gene: NA
clone size: NA
CDR3 protein: CASSLSGLGSSGQETQYF
CDR3 DNA: TGTGCCAGCAGTTTAAGTGGACTCGGTAGTAGCGGCCAAGAGACCCAGTACTTC

J gene: TRBJ2-1
V gene: TRBV7-8
D gene: TRBD1
clone size: NA
CDR3 protein: CASSLAMGQYNEQFF
CDR3 DNA: TGTGCCAGCAGCTTAGCTATGGGACAGTACAATGAGCAGTTCTTC

J gene: TRBJ1-1
V gene: TRBV7-9
D gene: NA
clone size: NA
CDR3 protein: CASGESLNTEAFF
CDR3 DNA: TGTGCCAGCGGGGAATCTCTGAACACTGAAGCTTTCTTT

J gene: TRBJ2-2
V gene: TRBV12-5
D gene: TRBD2
clone size: NA
CDR3 protein: CASGSTSGRTGELFF
CDR3 DNA: TGTGCTAGTGGTTCCACTAGCGGGAGAACCGGGGAGCTGTTTTTT

J gene: TRBJ1-1
V gene: TRBV30
D gene: TRBD1
clone size: NA
CDR3 protein: CAWSSGGFEAFF
CDR3 DNA: TGTGCCTGGAGTTCAGGGGGCTTTGAAGCTTTCTTT

J gene: TRBJ2-3
V gene: TRBV20-1
D gene: NA
clone size: NA
CDR3 protein: CSADTDTQYF
CDR3 DNA: TGCAGTGCTGACACAGATACGCAGTATTTT

J gene: TRBJ1-2
V gene: TRBV19
D gene: NA
clone size: NA
CDR3 protein: CASSIVWQQLYGYTF
CDR3 DNA: TGTGCCAGTAGTATAGTCTGGCAACAGCTCTATGGCTACACCTTC

J gene: TRBJ1-1
V gene: TRBV9
D gene: NA
clone size: NA
CDR3 protein: CASSPGNTEAFF
CDR3 DNA: TGTGCCAGCAGCCCCGGGAACACTGAAGCTTTCTTT

J gene: TRBJ1-1
V gene: TRBV4-1
D gene: NA
clone size: NA
CDR3 protein: CASSQDTTYTEAFF
CDR3 DNA: TGCGCCAGCAGCCAAGATACGACCTACACTGAAGCTTTCTTT

J gene: TRBJ2-1
V gene: TRBV27
D gene: NA
clone size: NA
CDR3 protein: CASSLGRWSYNEQFF
CDR3 DNA: TGTGCCAGCAGTTTAGGGAGGTGGTCCTACAATGAGCAGTTCTTC

J gene: TRBJ1-2
V gene: TRBV27
D gene: NA
clone size: NA
CDR3 protein: CASSGLSIRNGYTF
CDR3 DNA: TGTGCCAGCAGTGGACTCAGTATCAGGAATGGCTACACCTTC

J gene: TRBJ2-5
V gene: TRBV13
D gene: NA
clone size: NA
CDR3 protein: CASSLGQVETQYF
CDR3 DNA: TGTGCCAGCAGCTTAGGCCAGGTGGAGACCCAGTACTTC

J gene: TRBJ2-7
V gene: TRBV11-2
D gene: NA
clone size: NA
CDR3 protein: CASSPPMDPYEQYF
CDR3 DNA: TGTGCCAGCAGCCCCCCCATGGATCCCTACGAGCAGTACTTC

J gene: TRBJ2-3
V gene: TRBV9
D gene: NA
clone size: NA
CDR3 protein: CASSPHSVLADTQYF
CDR3 DNA: TGTGCCAGCAGCCCGCATAGCGTGCTTGCAGATACGCAGTATTTT

J gene: TRBJ2-7
V gene: TRBV19
D gene: NA
clone size: once
CDR3 protein: CASSIEGRDYVYEQYF
CDR3 DNA: TGTGCCAGTAGTATAGAAGGGCGGGATTACGTCTACGAGCAGTACTTC

J gene: TRBJ2-7
V gene: TRBV5-6
D gene: NA
clone size: NA
CDR3 protein: CASSLGRGIFEQYF
CDR3 DNA: TGTGCCAGCAGCTTGGGCAGGGGTATTTTTGAGCAGTACTTC

J gene: TRBJ1-4
V gene: TRBV19
D gene: NA
clone size: NA
CDR3 protein: CASSPRVGNEKLFF
CDR3 DNA: TGTGCCAGTAGTCCACGTGTCGGCAATGAAAAACTGTTTTTT

J gene: TRBJ2-7
V gene: TRBV7-6
D gene: NA
clone size: NA
CDR3 protein: CASSLDAGFDIAYEQYF
CDR3 DNA: TGTGCCAGCAGCTTAGACGCAGGGTTTGATATTGCTTACGAGCAGTACTTC

J gene: TRBJ2-7
V gene: TRBV29-1
D gene: NA
clone size: NA
CDR3 protein: CSVETGNPYEQYF
CDR3 DNA: TGCAGCGTAGAAACAGGGAACCCCTACGAGCAGTACTTC

J gene: TRBJ2-7
V gene: TRBV28
D gene: NA
clone size: NA
CDR3 protein: CASSFERLGKYF
CDR3 DNA: TGTGCCAGCAGTTTTGAACGATTGGGGAAGTACTTC

J gene: TRBJ2-7
V gene: TRBV14
D gene: NA
clone size: NA
CDR3 protein: CASSQLVSYEQYF
CDR3 DNA: TGTGCCAGCAGCCAACTCGTTTCCTACGAGCAGTACTTC

J gene: TRBJ2-1
V gene: TRBV10-1
D gene: TRBD2
clone size: NA
CDR3 protein: CARFPAGSEPANEQFF
CDR3 DNA: TGCGCCAGGTTTCCAGCGGGATCAGAGCCAGCCAATGAGCAGTTCTTC

J gene: TRBJ1-1
V gene: TRBV7-8
D gene: NA
clone size: NA
CDR3 protein: CASSPEAFF
CDR3 DNA: TGTGCCAGCAGCCCAGAGGCTTTCTTT

J gene: TRBJ2-7
V gene: TRBV27
D gene: NA
clone size: NA
CDR3 protein: CATGGVTEQYF
CDR3 DNA: TGTGCCACCGGAGGGGTGACCGAGCAGTACTTC

J gene: TRBJ2-7
V gene: TRBV28
D gene: TRBD1
clone size: NA
CDR3 protein: CASSFVPRTGLYEQYF
CDR3 DNA: TGTGCCAGCAGTTTCGTTCCCCGGACAGGGCTATACGAGCAGTACTTC

J gene: TRBJ1-4
V gene: TRBV5-4
D gene: NA
clone size: NA
CDR3 protein: CASSPETHLDSRKLFF
CDR3 DNA: TGTGCCAGCAGCCCCGAAACCCACCTGGACAGCCGTAAACTGTTTTTT

J gene: TRBJ2-5
V gene: TRBV4-1
D gene: NA
clone size: NA
CDR3 protein: CASSQDTIGQRETQYF
CDR3 DNA: TGCGCCAGCAGCCAAGATACGATCGGACAGCGAGAGACCCAGTACTTC

J gene: TRBJ2-7
V gene: TRBV13
D gene: TRBD2
clone size: NA
CDR3 protein: CASSASSSGRNPSEQYF
CDR3 DNA: TGTGCCAGCAGCGCCTCTTCTAGCGGAAGAAACCCAAGCGAGCAGTACTTC

J gene: TRBJ2-7
V gene: TRBV27
D gene: NA
clone size: NA
CDR3 protein: CASSYREKSSYEQYF
CDR3 DNA: TGTGCCAGCAGTTACAGGGAAAAGAGCTCCTACGAGCAGTACTTC

J gene: TRBJ1-3
V gene: TRBV18
D gene: NA
clone size: NA
CDR3 protein: CASSPGGFSGNTIYF
CDR3 DNA: TGTGCCAGCTCACCAGGGGGGTTCAGTGGAAACACCATATATTTT

J gene: TRBJ2-3
V gene: TRBV7-9
D gene: NA
clone size: NA
CDR3 protein: CIAREFTDTQYF
CDR3 DNA: TGCATTGCCCGGGAATTCACAGATACGCAGTATTTT

J gene: TRBJ2-3
V gene: TRBV7-8
D gene: NA
clone size: NA
CDR3 protein: CASSPGTASTDTQYF
CDR3 DNA: TGTGCCAGCAGCCCTGGGACTGCTAGCACAGATACGCAGTATTTT

J gene: TRBJ1-4
V gene: TRBV6-5
D gene: TRBD1
clone size: once
CDR3 protein: CASRQGAREKLFF
CDR3 DNA: TGTGCCAGCAGACAGGGGGCCAGAGAAAAACTGTTTTTT

J gene: TRBJ2-4
V gene: TRBV4-2
D gene: NA
clone size: NA
CDR3 protein: CASSQDRWDIQYF
CDR3 DNA: TGTGCCAGCAGCCAAGACAGGTGGGACATTCAGTACTTC

J gene: TRBJ2-7
V gene: TRBV18
D gene: TRBD2
clone size: NA
CDR3 protein: CASSPSGSRYEQYF
CDR3 DNA: TGTGCCAGCTCACCCAGCGGGAGCCGTTACGAGCAGTACTTC

J gene: TRBJ2-1
V gene: TRBV9
D gene: TRBD2
clone size: NA
CDR3 protein: CASSVRLAGANEQFF
CDR3 DNA: TGTGCCAGCAGCGTTAGGCTAGCGGGGGCAAATGAGCAGTTCTTC

J gene: TRBJ2-7
V gene: TRBV28
D gene: TRBD1
clone size: NA
CDR3 protein: CASSLGRTGDASEQYF
CDR3 DNA: TGTGCCAGCAGCCTGGGGCGGACAGGGGACGCCTCCGAGCAGTACTTC

J gene: TRBJ1-3
V gene: TRBV7-8
D gene: NA
clone size: NA
CDR3 protein: CASSPGVHSGNTIYF
CDR3 DNA: TGTGCCAGCAGCCCAGGGGTTCACTCTGGAAACACCATATATTTT

J gene: TRBJ1-1
V gene: TRBV11-2
D gene: NA
clone size: NA
CDR3 protein: CASSPTSRLNTEAFF
CDR3 DNA: TGTGCCAGCAGCCCTACCAGCAGACTGAACACTGAAGCTTTCTTT

J gene: TRBJ1-2
V gene: TRBV27
D gene: NA
clone size: NA
CDR3 protein: CASSLVGGAYGYTF
CDR3 DNA: TGTGCCAGCAGTTTAGTCGGGGGAGCCTATGGCTACACCTTC

J gene: TRBJ2-7
V gene: TRBV4-1
D gene: TRBD1
clone size: NA
CDR3 protein: CASSLAGTGSYEQYF
CDR3 DNA: TGCGCCAGCAGCCTGGCCGGGACAGGGAGCTACGAGCAGTACTTC

J gene: TRBJ1-1
V gene: TRBV9
D gene: NA
clone size: few
CDR3 protein: CASSDGLEAFF
CDR3 DNA: TGTGCCAGCAGCGACGGATTGGAAGCTTTCTTT

J gene: TRBJ2-1
V gene: TRBV5-4
D gene: NA
clone size: NA
CDR3 protein: CASSLAVGSYNEQFF
CDR3 DNA: TGTGCCAGCAGCTTGGCGGTGGGATCCTACAATGAGCAGTTCTTC

J gene: TRBJ2-7
V gene: TRBV27
D gene: NA
clone size: NA
CDR3 protein: CASSPEGFEQSYEQYF
CDR3 DNA: TGTGCCAGCAGCCCAGAGGGGTTTGAGCAGTCCTACGAGCAGTACTTC

J gene: TRBJ1-2
V gene: TRBV11-2
D gene: NA
clone size: NA
CDR3 protein: CASSSRGAYGYTF
CDR3 DNA: TGTGCCAGCAGCTCACGTGGGGCTTATGGCTACACCTTC

J gene: TRBJ1-3
V gene: TRBV5-1
D gene: NA
clone size: NA
CDR3 protein: CASSLFPSDYKGNTIYF
CDR3 DNA: TGCGCCAGCAGCTTATTTCCGTCCGATTACAAGGGAAACACCATATATTTT

J gene: TRBJ2-2
V gene: TRBV12-2
D gene: NA
clone size: NA
CDR3 protein: CASRSRALTGGELFF
CDR3 DNA: TGTGCAAGTCGTTCCCGGGCCTTGACTGGCGGGGAGCTGTTTTTT

J gene: TRBJ2-3
V gene: TRBV6-5
D gene: NA
clone size: NA
CDR3 protein: CASSPEVGAGDTQYF
CDR3 DNA: TGTGCCAGCAGCCCCGAAGTGGGGGCGGGAGATACGCAGTATTTT

J gene: TRBJ2-7
V gene: TRBV27
D gene: TRBD2
clone size: NA
CDR3 protein: CASSPRRLAGGWNEQYF
CDR3 DNA: TGTGCCAGCAGTCCCCGCCGACTAGCGGGAGGATGGAACGAGCAGTACTTC

J gene: TRBJ2-5
V gene: TRBV7-9
D gene: NA
clone size: once
CDR3 protein: CASSPPAGAETQYF
CDR3 DNA: TGTGCCAGCAGCCCACCCGCAGGGGCCGAGACCCAGTACTTC

J gene: TRBJ1-1
V gene: TRBV2
D gene: NA
clone size: few
CDR3 protein: CASSGRGYTEAFF
CDR3 DNA: TGTGCCAGCAGTGGCAGGGGCTACACTGAAGCTTTCTTT

J gene: TRBJ2-1
V gene: TRBV5-4
D gene: TRBD2
clone size: NA
CDR3 protein: CASSFEIGLADNEQFF
CDR3 DNA: TGTGCCAGCAGCTTTGAAATCGGACTAGCGGACAATGAGCAGTTCTTC

J gene: TRBJ2-7
V gene: TRBV5-4
D gene: TRBD1
clone size: NA
CDR3 protein: CASSVDRVGYEQYF
CDR3 DNA: TGTGCCAGCAGCGTGGACAGGGTTGGCTACGAGCAGTACTTC